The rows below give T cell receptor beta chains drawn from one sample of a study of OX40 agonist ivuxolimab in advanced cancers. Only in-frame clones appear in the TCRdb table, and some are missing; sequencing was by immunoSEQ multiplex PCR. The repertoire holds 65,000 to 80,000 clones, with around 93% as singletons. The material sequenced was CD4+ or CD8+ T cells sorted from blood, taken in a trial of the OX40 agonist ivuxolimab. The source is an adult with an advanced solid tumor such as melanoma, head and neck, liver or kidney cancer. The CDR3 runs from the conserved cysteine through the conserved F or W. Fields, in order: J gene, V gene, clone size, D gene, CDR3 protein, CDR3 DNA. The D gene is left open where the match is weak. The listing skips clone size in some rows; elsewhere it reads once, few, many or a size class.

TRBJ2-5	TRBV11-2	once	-	CASSFPRTGRVETQYF	TGTGCCAGCAGCTTCCCCCGGACAGGGAGGGTAGAGACCCAGTACTTC
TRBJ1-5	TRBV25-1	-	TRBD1	CARETGTGRPPQHF	TGTGCCAGGGAGACCGGGACAGGTCGTCCGCCCCAGCATTTT
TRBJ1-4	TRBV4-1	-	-	CASSQYEGEKLFF	TGCGCCAGCAGCCAATATGAAGGTGAAAAACTGTTTTTT
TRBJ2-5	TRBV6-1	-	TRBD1	CASSDFDREWSEETQYF	TGTGCCAGCAGTGACTTTGACAGGGAATGGTCGGAAGAGACCCAGTACTTC
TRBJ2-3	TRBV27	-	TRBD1	CASSAEQGAVSGDTQYF	TGTGCCAGCAGTGCCGAACAGGGGGCGGTGTCGGGTGATACGCAGTATTTT
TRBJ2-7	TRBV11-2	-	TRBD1	CASSLTGVSYEQYF	TGTGCCAGCAGCCTGACAGGGGTCTCCTACGAGCAGTACTTC
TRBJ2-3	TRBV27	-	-	CASSLSRLGPAQVDTQYF	TGTGCCAGCAGTTTATCGAGGTTAGGGCCGGCCCAAGTTGATACGCAGTATTTT
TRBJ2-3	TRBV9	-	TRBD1	CASREWTGRADTQYF	TGTGCCAGCAGAGAATGGACAGGGAGAGCAGATACGCAGTATTTT
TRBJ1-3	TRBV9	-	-	CASSVEGGWDTIYF	TGTGCCAGCAGCGTTGAGGGGGGATGGGACACCATATATTTT
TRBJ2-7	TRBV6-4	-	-	CASSEGIWDYEQYF	TGTGCCAGCAGTGAGGGAATTTGGGACTACGAGCAGTACTTC
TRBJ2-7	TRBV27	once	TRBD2	CASSLLGLAGTYEQYF	TGTGCCAGCAGTTTGTTGGGACTAGCGGGAACCTACGAGCAGTACTTC
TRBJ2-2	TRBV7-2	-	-	CASSITSTGELFF	TGTGCCAGCAGCATCACTAGTACCGGGGAGCTGTTTTTT
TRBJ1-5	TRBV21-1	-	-	CASKTHHSPSNQPQHF	TGTGCCAGCAAAACACATCACAGCCCTTCCAATCAGCCCCAGCATTTT
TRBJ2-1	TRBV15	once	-	CATSSTGHEQFF	TGTGCCACCAGCAGCACAGGGCATGAGCAGTTCTTC
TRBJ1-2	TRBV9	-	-	CASSAGSTASYGYTF	TGTGCCAGCAGCGCCGGGTCGACGGCTAGCTATGGCTACACCTTC
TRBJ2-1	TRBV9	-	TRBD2	CASSGERGNYNEQFF	TGTGCCAGCAGTGGGGAGCGGGGGAACTACAATGAGCAGTTCTTC
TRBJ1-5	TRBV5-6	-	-	CASSSSGGGAQHF	TGTGCCAGCAGCTCGAGCGGGGGAGGGGCCCAGCATTTT
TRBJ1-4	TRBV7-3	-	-	CASSLKGCQGAGEKLFF	TGTGCCAGCAGCTTAAAAGGATGTCAGGGCGCGGGTGAAAAACTGTTTTTT
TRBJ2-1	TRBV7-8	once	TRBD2	CASSWQLRGGQSSYNEQFF	TGTGCCAGCAGCTGGCAGCTACGCGGGGGGCAGAGCTCCTACAATGAGCAGTTCTTC
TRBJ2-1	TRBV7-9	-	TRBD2	CASSFGLAAKSSYNEQFF	TGTGCCAGCAGCTTTGGACTAGCGGCCAAGAGCTCCTACAATGAGCAGTTCTTC
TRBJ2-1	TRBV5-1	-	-	CASRGAPSYNEQFF	TGCGCCAGCCGGGGGGCGCCGTCCTACAATGAGCAGTTCTTC
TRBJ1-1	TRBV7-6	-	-	CASSYEMNTEAFF	TGTGCCAGCAGTTATGAGATGAACACTGAAGCTTTCTTT
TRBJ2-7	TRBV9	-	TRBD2	CASSVGGGTSYEQYF	TGTGCCAGCAGCGTAGGGGGGGGAACCTCCTACGAGCAGTACTTC
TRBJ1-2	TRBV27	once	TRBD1	CASSIQGPNNYGYTF	TGTGCCAGCAGTATACAGGGGCCAAATAACTATGGCTACACCTTC
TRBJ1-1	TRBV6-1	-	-	CATEIPGIEAFF	TGTGCCACAGAAATACCAGGGATCGAAGCTTTCTTT
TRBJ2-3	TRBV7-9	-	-	CASSGLSTDTQYF	TGTGCCAGCAGCGGGTTAAGCACAGATACGCAGTATTTT
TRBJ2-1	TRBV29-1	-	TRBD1	CSVIPGQGFFVEQFF	TGCAGCGTCATCCCGGGACAGGGGTTTTTTGTTGAGCAGTTCTTC
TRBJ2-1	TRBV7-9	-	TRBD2	CASSPPSGGTYNEQFF	TGTGCCAGCAGCCCCCCTAGCGGGGGGACATACAATGAGCAGTTCTTC
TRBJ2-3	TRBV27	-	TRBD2	CASSLVAGGPSTDTQYF	TGTGCCAGCAGTTTAGTGGCGGGGGGGCCGAGCACAGATACGCAGTATTTT
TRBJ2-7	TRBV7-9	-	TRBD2	CASHPGVAGGYEQYF	TGTGCCAGCCACCCCGGAGTAGCGGGGGGATACGAGCAGTACTTC
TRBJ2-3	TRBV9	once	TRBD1	CASSNSLDRPYTDTQYF	TGTGCCAGCAGCAACTCCTTGGACAGGCCCTACACGGATACGCAGTATTTT
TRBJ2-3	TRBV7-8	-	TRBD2	CASNPRLAGSQTSTDTQYF	TGTGCCAGCAACCCAAGACTAGCGGGGTCCCAAACTAGCACAGATACGCAGTATTTT
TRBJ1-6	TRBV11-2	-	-	CASSRSGQLMDSPLHF	TGTGCCAGCAGCCGTAGTGGACAGCTGATGGATTCACCCCTCCACTTT
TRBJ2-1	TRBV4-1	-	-	CASSQALSGINEQFF	TGCGCCAGCAGCCAAGCACTATCGGGTATCAATGAGCAGTTCTTC
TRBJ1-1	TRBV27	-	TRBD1	CASSYTGETEAFF	TGTGCCAGCAGCTATACAGGGGAGACTGAAGCTTTCTTT
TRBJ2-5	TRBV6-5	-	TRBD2	CASSKAGEETQYF	TGTGCCAGCAGCAAAGCGGGGGAAGAGACCCAGTACTTC
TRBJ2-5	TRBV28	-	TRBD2	CASSPGTSGGGDQETQYF	TGTGCCAGCAGTCCCGGGACTAGCGGGGGGGGTGACCAAGAGACCCAGTACTTC
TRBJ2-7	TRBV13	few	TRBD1	CASSIGQAGYEQYF	TGTGCCAGCAGCATCGGACAGGCGGGCTACGAGCAGTACTTC
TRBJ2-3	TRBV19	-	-	CASKPWQGLTDTQYF	TGTGCCAGCAAGCCTTGGCAGGGTCTCACAGATACGCAGTATTTT
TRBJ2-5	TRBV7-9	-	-	CASSLNQIEQETQYF	TGTGCCAGCAGCTTAAACCAGATAGAGCAAGAGACCCAGTACTTC
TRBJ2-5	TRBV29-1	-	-	CSVEAWQASKETQYF	TGCAGCGTTGAAGCCTGGCAGGCCAGCAAAGAGACCCAGTACTTC
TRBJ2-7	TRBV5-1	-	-	CASSLAGIYEQYF	TGCGCCAGCAGCTTGGCCGGGATCTACGAGCAGTACTTC
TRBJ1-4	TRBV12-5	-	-	CASGRMLGGNEKLFF	TGTGCTAGTGGCCGTATGCTTGGCGGTAATGAAAAACTGTTTTTT
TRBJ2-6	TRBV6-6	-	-	CASSYGLPGANVLTF	TGTGCCAGCAGTTATGGCCTTCCTGGGGCCAACGTCCTGACTTTC
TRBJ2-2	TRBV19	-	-	CASSRGEETGELFF	TGTGCCAGTAGTAGGGGGGAAGAGACCGGGGAGCTGTTTTTT
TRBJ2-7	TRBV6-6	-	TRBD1	CASSYWTGAYEQYF	TGTGCCAGCAGTTACTGGACAGGTGCCTACGAGCAGTACTTC
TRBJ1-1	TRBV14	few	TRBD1	CASSHPTGGENTEAFF	TGTGCCAGCAGCCACCCAACAGGGGGAGAGAACACTGAAGCTTTCTTT
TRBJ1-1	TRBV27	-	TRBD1	CASSLGQGNTEAFF	TGTGCCAGCAGTTTAGGACAGGGGAACACTGAAGCTTTCTTT
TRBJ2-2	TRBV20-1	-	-	CSAVETGELFF	TGCAGTGCTGTGGAGACCGGGGAGCTGTTTTTT
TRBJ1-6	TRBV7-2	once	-	CASSLWGADNSPLHF	TGTGCCAGCAGCTTATGGGGGGCTGACAATTCACCCCTCCACTTT
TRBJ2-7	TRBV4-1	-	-	CKLVESSYEQYF	TGCAAGTTGGTGGAGAGCTCCTACGAGCAGTACTTC
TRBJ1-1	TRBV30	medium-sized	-	CAWSVGTEAFF	TGTGCCTGGAGTGTAGGGACTGAAGCTTTCTTT
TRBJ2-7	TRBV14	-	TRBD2	CASSQGSGVKQYF	TGTGCCAGCAGCCAAGGCAGCGGGGTTAAGCAGTACTTC
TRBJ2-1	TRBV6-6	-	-	CASSYSEYNEQFF	TGTGCCAGCAGTTACTCAGAGTACAATGAGCAGTTCTTC
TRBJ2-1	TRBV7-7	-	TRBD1	CASSPWTGEGNEQFF	TGTGCTAGCAGCCCTTGGACAGGGGAAGGGAATGAGCAGTTCTTC